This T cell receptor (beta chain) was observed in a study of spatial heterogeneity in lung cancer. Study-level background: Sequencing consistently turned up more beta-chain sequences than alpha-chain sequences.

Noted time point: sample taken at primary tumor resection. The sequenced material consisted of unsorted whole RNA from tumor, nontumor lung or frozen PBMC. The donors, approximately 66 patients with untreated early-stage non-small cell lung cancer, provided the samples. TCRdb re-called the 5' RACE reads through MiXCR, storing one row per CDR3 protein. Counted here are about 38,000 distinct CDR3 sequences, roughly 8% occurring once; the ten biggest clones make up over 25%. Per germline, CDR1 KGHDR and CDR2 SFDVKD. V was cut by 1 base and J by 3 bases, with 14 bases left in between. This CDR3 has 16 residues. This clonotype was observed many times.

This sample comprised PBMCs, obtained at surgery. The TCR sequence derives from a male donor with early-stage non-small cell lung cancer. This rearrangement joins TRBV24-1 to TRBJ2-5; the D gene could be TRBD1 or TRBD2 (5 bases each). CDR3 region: CATSDFEGSGKETQYF. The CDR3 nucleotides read TGTGCCACCAGTGATTTCGAGGGGTCTGGGAAAGAGACCCAGTACTTC.